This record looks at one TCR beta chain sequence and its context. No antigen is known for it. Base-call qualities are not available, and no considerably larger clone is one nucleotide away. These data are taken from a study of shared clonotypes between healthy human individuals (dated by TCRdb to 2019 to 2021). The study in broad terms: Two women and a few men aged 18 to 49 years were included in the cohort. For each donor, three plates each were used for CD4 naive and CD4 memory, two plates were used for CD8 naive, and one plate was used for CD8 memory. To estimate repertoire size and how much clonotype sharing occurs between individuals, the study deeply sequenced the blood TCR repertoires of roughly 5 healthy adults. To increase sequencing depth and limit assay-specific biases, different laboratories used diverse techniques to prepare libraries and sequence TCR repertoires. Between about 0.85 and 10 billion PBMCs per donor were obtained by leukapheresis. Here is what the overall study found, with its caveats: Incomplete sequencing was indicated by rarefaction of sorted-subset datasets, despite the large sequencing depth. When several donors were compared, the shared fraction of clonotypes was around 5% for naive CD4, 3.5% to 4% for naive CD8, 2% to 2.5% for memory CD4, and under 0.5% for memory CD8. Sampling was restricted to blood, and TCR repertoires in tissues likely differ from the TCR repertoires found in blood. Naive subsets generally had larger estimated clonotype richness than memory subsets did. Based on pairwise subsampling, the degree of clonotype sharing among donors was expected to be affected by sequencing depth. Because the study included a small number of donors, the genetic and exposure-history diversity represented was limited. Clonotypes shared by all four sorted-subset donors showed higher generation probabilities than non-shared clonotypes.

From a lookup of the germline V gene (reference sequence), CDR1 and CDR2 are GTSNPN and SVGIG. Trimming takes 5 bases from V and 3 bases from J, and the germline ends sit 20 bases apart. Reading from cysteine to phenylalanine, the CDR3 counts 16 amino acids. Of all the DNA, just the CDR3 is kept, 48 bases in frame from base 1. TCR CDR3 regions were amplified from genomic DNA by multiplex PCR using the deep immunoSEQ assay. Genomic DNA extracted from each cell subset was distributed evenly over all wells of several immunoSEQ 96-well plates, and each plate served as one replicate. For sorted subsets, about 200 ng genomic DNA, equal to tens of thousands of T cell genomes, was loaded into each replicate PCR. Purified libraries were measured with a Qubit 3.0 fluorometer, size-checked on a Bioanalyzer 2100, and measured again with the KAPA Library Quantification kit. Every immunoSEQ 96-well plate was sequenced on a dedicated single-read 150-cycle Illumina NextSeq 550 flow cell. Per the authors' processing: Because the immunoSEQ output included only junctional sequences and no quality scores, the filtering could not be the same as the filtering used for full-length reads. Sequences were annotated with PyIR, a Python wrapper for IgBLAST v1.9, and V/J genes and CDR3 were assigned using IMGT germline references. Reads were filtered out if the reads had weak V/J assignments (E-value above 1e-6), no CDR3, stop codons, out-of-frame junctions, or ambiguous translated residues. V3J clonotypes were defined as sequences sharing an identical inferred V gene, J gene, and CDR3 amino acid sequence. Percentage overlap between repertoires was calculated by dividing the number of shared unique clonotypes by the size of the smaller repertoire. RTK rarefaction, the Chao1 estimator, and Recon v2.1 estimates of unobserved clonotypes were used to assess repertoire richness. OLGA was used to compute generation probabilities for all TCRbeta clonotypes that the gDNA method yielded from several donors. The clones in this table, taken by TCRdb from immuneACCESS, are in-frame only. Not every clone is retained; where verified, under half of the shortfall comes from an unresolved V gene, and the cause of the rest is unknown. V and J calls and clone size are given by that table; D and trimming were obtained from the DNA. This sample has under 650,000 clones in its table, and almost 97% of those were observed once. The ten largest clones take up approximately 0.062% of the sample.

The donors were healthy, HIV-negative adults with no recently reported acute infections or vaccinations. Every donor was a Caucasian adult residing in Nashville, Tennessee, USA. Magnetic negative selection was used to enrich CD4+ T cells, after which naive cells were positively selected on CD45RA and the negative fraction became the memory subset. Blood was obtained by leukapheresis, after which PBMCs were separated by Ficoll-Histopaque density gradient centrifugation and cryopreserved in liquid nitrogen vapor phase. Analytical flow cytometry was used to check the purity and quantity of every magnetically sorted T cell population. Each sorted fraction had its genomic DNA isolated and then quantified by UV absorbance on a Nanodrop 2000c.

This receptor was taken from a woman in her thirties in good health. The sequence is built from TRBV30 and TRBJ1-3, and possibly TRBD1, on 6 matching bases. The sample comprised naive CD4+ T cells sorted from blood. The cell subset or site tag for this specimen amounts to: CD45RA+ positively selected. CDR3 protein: CAWGGGTPNGGNTIYF. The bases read TGTGCCTGGGGGGGAGGGACACCGAACGGTGGAAACACCATATATTTT.